A selection of T cell receptor beta chains follows, all from one sample in a study of T-cell reconstitution after alpha-beta-depleted transplantation in children. TCRdb fed the PCR reads into MiXCR, producing one record per CDR3 protein. In the table there are approximately 400,000 distinct CDR3 sequences, about 17% of which are singletons. The material sequenced was PBMCs, mostly from graft donor cells, taken 360 days after TCRalphabeta/CD19-depleted stem cell transplant. The origin of the receptors is a boy under two years old who had a stem cell transplant for Wiskott-Aldrich syndrome, so the T cells may come from the graft donor. Each CDR3 is given with its conserved first and last residue. D genes are given only for firm matches. A row's size may be missing; if present it is once, few, many or a size class.

V gene	J gene	clone size	D gene	CDR3 DNA	CDR3 protein
TRBV7-9	TRBJ2-1	.	TRBD2	TGTGCCAGCAGCTTAGCCCGACTAGCGGGCGGCCAGAATGAGCAGTTCTTC	CASSLARLAGGQNEQFF
TRBV6-2/TRBV6-3	TRBJ2-1	.	.	TGTGCCAGCAGTTACCGGGCCAGGGACAATGAGCAGTTCTTC	CASSYRARDNEQFF
TRBV4-1	TRBJ2-5	many	.	TGCGCCAGCAGCCAAGATCAAGGCAGCCAAGAGACCCAGTACTTC	CASSQDQGSQETQYF
TRBV4-2	TRBJ2-1	.	TRBD1	TGTGCCAGCAGCCTTGCCTCATCCGGGACAGCCATCAATGAGCAGTTCTTC	CASSLASSGTAINEQFF
TRBV24-1	TRBJ2-5	few	.	TGTGCCACCAGTGATGACAGGCAAGAGACCCAGTACTTC	CATSDDRQETQYF
TRBV24-1	TRBJ2-1	many	.	TGTGCCACCAGTGATTCGTGGGCCAGGGACCTTCGCAATGAGCAGTTCTTC	CATSDSWARDLRNEQFF
TRBV9	TRBJ2-2	.	.	TGTGCCAGCAGCGTAGGACGGCGGAACACCGGGGAGCTGTTTTTT	CASSVGRRNTGELFF
TRBV6-2/TRBV6-3	TRBJ2-1	once	TRBD2	TGTGCCAGCAGAGAGGGACTAGCGGTGAGGAATGAGCAGTTCTTC	CASREGLAVRNEQFF
TRBV4-3	TRBJ2-7	.	.	TGCGCCAGCAGCCAAGTCCCGACTAGTTCCCCAGGGGGCTCCTACGAGCAGTACTTC	CASSQVPTSSPGGSYEQYF
TRBV12-3/TRBV12-4	TRBJ2-1	.	TRBD2	TGTACCAGCAGTAGAGGACTAGCGGGGGGCCCACTATACAATGAGCAGTTCTTC	CTSSRGLAGGPLYNEQFF
TRBV2	TRBJ2-1	few	TRBD2	TGTGCCAGCAGTCTCGGCGGACTAGCGGTAGGTTTTGAGCAGTTCTTC	CASSLGGLAVGFEQFF
TRBV7-2	TRBJ2-3	.	TRBD2	TGTGCCAGCAGCTTTCTGGGAGGGTTGCTGACAGATACGCAGTATTTT	CASSFLGGLLTDTQYF
TRBV7-9	TRBJ2-7	few	TRBD2	TGTGCCAGCAGCTTAAAGGTAGCGGGGGCCTACGAGCAGTACTTC	CASSLKVAGAYEQYF
TRBV5-1	TRBJ2-5	.	TRBD2	TGCGCCAGCAGCTTCCCCTCCGGGACTAGGAAAGAGACCCAGTACTTC	CASSFPSGTRKETQYF
TRBV7-9	TRBJ1-2	few	TRBD1	TGTGCCAGCAGCCAAGGGACAGGTTACTATGGCTACACCTTC	CASSQGTGYYGYTF
TRBV20-1	TRBJ1-5	.	.	TGCAGTGCTAGACAGGGCGGGGGCAATCAGCCCCAGCATTTT	CSARQGGGNQPQHF
TRBV3-1	TRBJ2-1	few	.	TGTGCCAGCAGCCTAGCGGATGGCTCCTACAATGAGCAGTTCTTC	CASSLADGSYNEQFF
TRBV5-6	TRBJ1-5	few	.	TGTGCCAGCAGCTTGGCTTCCACGGCTGGGGGGCCCCAGCATTTT	CASSLASTAGGPQHF
TRBV20-1	TRBJ2-4	.	TRBD2	TGCAGTGCTAGAGGGGGGGGTAGCAAAAACATTCAGTACTTC	CSARGGGSKNIQYF
TRBV12-3/TRBV12-4	TRBJ1-1	few	TRBD1	TGTGCCAGCAGTTGGTACTCGGGACAGGGGGCGGTAACTGAAGCTTTCTTT	CASSWYSGQGAVTEAFF
TRBV19	TRBJ2-3	once	TRBD2	TGTGCCAGTATCGGGCTAGCGGGAGCTAGAGATACGCAGTATTTT	CASIGLAGARDTQYF
TRBV5-1	TRBJ2-7	.	.	TGCGCCAGCAGCTTGGAGACAGGCCCCCTCGAGCAGTACTTC	CASSLETGPLEQYF
TRBV6-1	TRBJ2-7	.	.	TGTGCCAGCAGCGAAACAGTCTCCTACGAGCAGTACTTC	CASSETVSYEQYF
TRBV6-1	TRBJ2-7	.	TRBD1	TGTGCCACCAGCGAGGGACAGTATCCCTACGAGCAGTACTTC	CATSEGQYPYEQYF